These 3 T cell receptor beta chains were sequenced from one sample in a study of radiotherapy plus CTLA-4 blockade in lung cancer. Clones were read by immunoSEQ multiplex PCR, and TCRdb kept only the in-frame ones, dropping some. This table has 100,000 to 150,000 clones, just under 90% appearing once. Here the sequenced sample was peripheral blood, taken from a patient treated with radiotherapy plus ipilimumab. Every receptor here comes from a human donor with non-small cell lung cancer that progressed on radiotherapy plus ipilimumab.

The chain links TRBV5-1 to TRBJ1-1; possibly TRBD1 for D (6 bases). The CDR3 is 16 residues long. CDR1 and CDR2 (germline): SGHRS, YFSETQ. V was pared by 0 bases and J by 3 bases, with 15 bases between. CDR3 sequence reads: CASSLERGGTYTEAFF. Written as DNA, the CDR3 is TGCGCCAGCAGCTTGGAACGAGGGGGGACGTACACTGAAGCTTTCTTT.

The chain joins TRBV6-5 to TRBJ1-3; no clear D. The CDR3 sequence is 13 residues long. Germline CDR1 and CDR2: MNHEY and SVGAGI. V was pared by 0 bases and J by 4 bases, with 4 bases between. CDR3 DNA: TGTGCCAGCAGTTACTCCAGGGGAAACACCATATATTTT. As protein: CASSYSRGNTIYF.

The V and J genes are TRBV5-6 and TRBJ1-1, with TRBD1 identical over 7 bases. Per the germline V gene, CDR1 is SGHDT and CDR2 is YYEEEE. This CDR3 has 16 amino acids. V was clipped by 4 bases and J by 3 bases; unmatched bases: 12. The CDR3 spells CASSRTQPGGDTEAFF. The DNA for the CDR3 is TGTGCCAGCAGCCGTACACAACCAGGGGGGGACACTGAAGCTTTCTTT. Full variable domain (remainder filled in from reference TRBV5-6 and TRBJ1-1): DAGVTQSPTHLIKTRGQQVTLRCSPKSGHDTVSWYQQALGQGPQFIFQYYEEEERQRGNFPDRFSGHQFPNYSSELNVNALLLGDSALYLCASSRTQPGGDTEAFFGQGTRLTVV.